These 13 T cell receptor beta chains originate from one sample sequenced in a study of tumor-infiltrating lymphocytes in primary liver carcinoma (dated 2017 in TCRdb). Sequencing was performed on an Illumina HiSeq 2500. TCRbeta-specific cDNA was reverse-transcribed from roughly 500 ng total RNA using a constant-region primer and ProtoScript II reverse transcriptase. Three nested multiplex PCR rounds, following a slightly modified ARM-PCR procedure, were used to build the TCRbeta libraries. Each of the first two PCR rounds ran for about 10 cycles and used multiplex TRBV1-TRBV30 forward primers together with a Cbeta reverse primer. The public reads were reprocessed in TCRdb via fastp at Q25 and MiXCR, keeping in-frame beta chains. Here each entry gathers all rows of one CDR3 protein and keeps the most common genes and DNA. The sample table holds a few hundred thousand distinct CDR3 sequences, of which 50% to 75% were seen once. The ten largest clones represent 15% to 20% of the sample.

Blood RNA was extracted from unsorted whole blood using TRIzol reagent, and germline DNA was obtained with the DNeasy Blood & Tissue kit. The sample comprised peripheral blood. Source of these receptors: a woman younger than 45 with primary liver carcinoma and hepatitis B virus infection.

As for this clonotype: An end of the junction does not agree with germline; a read error may underlie this. The chain couples TRBV4-3 to TRBJ2-2; the match to TRBD2 covers 8 bases. CDR1 LGHNA and CDR2 YSLEER come from the germline V gene. The CDR3 runs to 15 residues. This CDR3 is CTSSQDYGGAGELFF. CDR3 coding DNA: TGCACCAGCAGCCAAGATTACGGGGGGGCCGGGGAGCTGTTTTTC.

This chain joins TRBV2 and TRBJ1-4; D is unclear. The CDR3 covers 14 residues. In germline, CDR1 is SNHLY, CDR2 FYNNEI. The V end was cut by 3 bases, the J end by 4 bases, with 9 bases between. CDR3 amino acids: CASSEDGLNEKLFF. CDR3 coding DNA: TGTGCCAGCAGTGAGGACGGACTTAATGAAAAACTGTTTTTT.

The chain employs TRBV28 and TRBJ1-6; 9 bases are a match to TRBD1. The V gene's germline CDR1 is MDHEN and CDR2 SYDVKM. The CDR3 is 16 residues long. Losses at the gene ends were 5 bases for V and 7 bases for J; bases not matched to a gene: 9. The CDR3 loop is CASSPHGTGRNSPLHF. CDR3 sequence (DNA): TGTGCCAGCAGTCCCCACGGGACAGGGCGGAATTCACCCCTCCACTTT.

Concerning this clonotype: A much larger clone lies one base from this, so it may be a read error. The chain carries TRBV6-2 or TRBV6-3 and TRBJ2-2; the D gene is possibly TRBD2 (6 bases). The germline CDR1 and CDR2 sequences are MNHEY and SVGEGT. This CDR3 contains 14 residues. CDR3: CASSYFWDSGGLFF. CDR3 bases: TGTGCCAGCAGTTACTTCTGGGACTCCGGGGGGCTGTTTTTT.

This clonotype was observed a handful of times. This rearrangement joins TRBV29-1 to TRBJ2-3, with a possible D match to TRBD2 (6 bases). Germline-derived CDR1 and CDR2 are SQVTM and ANQGSEA. Trimming took off 4 bases at V and 9 bases at J, with 20 bases between the two ends. CDR3 length equals 14 residues. Here the CDR3 DNA reads TGCAGCGTTGTATTGGGGAGAGCTCGGGGGACGCAGTATTTT. Its protein is CSVVLGRARGTQYF.

A remark on this clonotype: One junction end does not reproduce the germline sequence, and a read error may be involved. This sequence joins TRBV5-6 and TRBJ2-7; either TRBD1 or TRBD2 may supply D (5 bases each). The V gene's germline CDR1 is SGHDT and CDR2 YYEEEE. The length of the CDR3 is 12 residues. CDR3: CASNLRGNGQYF. The DNA for the CDR3 is TGTGCCAGCAACTTGAGGGGTAACGGGCAGTACTTC.

This chain links TRBV6-1 with TRBJ1-5, with D uncertain. V lost 3 bases to trimming and J lost 7 bases, with 13 bases between them. In germline, CDR1 is MNHNS, CDR2 SASEGT. CDR3 length: 14 residues. The CDR3 loop reads CASSEYGDGQPQHF. CDR3 in DNA: TGTGCCAGCAGTGAGTACGGGGATGGGCAGCCCCAGCATTTT.

This clonotype was counted only a few times. This clone may be a read error of a much larger clone one base away. This chain's CDR3 is CSVEARGNGYTF. The CDR3 nucleotides are TGCAGCGTTGAAGCAAGGGGAAATGGCTACACCTTC. The gene calls are TRBV29-1 and TRBJ1-2, with D perhaps matching TRBD1 (5 bases). V was pared by 1 base and J by 6 bases, with 9 bases between. The CDR3 length is 12 residues. Germline V gene sequence: CDR1 SQVTM, CDR2 ANQGSEA.

This sequence joins TRBV28 and TRBJ2-7; D uncertain. This CDR3 region has 12 residues. CDR1 is MDHEN and CDR2 is SYDVKM in the germline V gene. V was pared by 8 bases and J by 1 base, with 9 bases between. This CDR3 reads CASALGSYEQYF. Written as DNA, the CDR3 is TGTGCCAGCGCCTTAGGATCCTACGAGCAGTACTTC.

Only a few counts were recorded for this clonotype. A much bigger clone sits one base away, suggesting this may be a read error. The chain is built from TRBV29-1 and TRBJ2-7; D is perhaps TRBD1 (6 bases). The ends were cut back, 8 bases at V and 4 bases at J, with 15 bases in the middle. Germline assignment: CDR1 SQVTM and CDR2 ANQGSEA. This CDR3 spans 12 amino acids. Written as DNA, the CDR3 is TGCAGCATTGGGGCAGGGACATACGAGCAGTACTTC. Its protein is CSIGAGTYEQYF.

At least ten counts were recorded for this clonotype. V usage is TRBV29-1 and J usage is TRBJ2-5; D may be TRBD1 (6 bases). V shed 8 bases and J shed 1 base, with 14 bases lying between them. CDR3 length equals 13 residues. The germline gives CDR1 SQVTM, CDR2 ANQGSEA. The CDR3 DNA sequence: TGCAGCCGACTCCAGGGGTTCCAAGAGACCCAGTACTTC. It yields the protein CSRLQGFQETQYF.

The chain carries TRBV5-1 and TRBJ2-2; D might be TRBD2 (5 bases). Trimming took off 7 bases at V and 5 bases at J, with 12 bases between the two ends. Germline V gives CDR1 SGHRS, CDR2 YFSETQ. The CDR3 covers 13 residues. The CDR3: CASCTGGTGELFF. The CDR3 nucleotides read TGCGCCAGCTGCACGGGCGGGACCGGGGAGCTGTTTTTT. The full variable domain, in which reference TRBV5-1 and TRBJ2-2 provide the parts outside the CDR3, is KAGVTQTPRYLIKTRGQQVTLSCSPISGHRSVSWYQQTPGQGLQFLFEYFSETQRNKGNFPGRFSGRQFSNSRSEMNVSTLELGDSALYLCASCTGGTGELFFGEGSRLTVL.

Remarks on this clonotype: Being one base from a much bigger clone, this may be a read error. The CDR3 does not end in the conserved phenylalanine or tryptophan, so this is likely a read error. The chain has TRBV4-2 and TRBJ2-1, with 8 positions matching TRBD2. The CDR3 extends over 15 amino acids. Unmatched junction bases numbered 11, after V lost 4 bases and J lost 9 bases. The germline V gene encodes CDR1 LGHNA and CDR2 YNFKEQ. The CDR3 DNA reads as TGTGCCAGCAGCCCCGAAGCGGGGGCCGTTACTGAGCAGTTCATC. This translates into CASSPEAGAVTEQFI.